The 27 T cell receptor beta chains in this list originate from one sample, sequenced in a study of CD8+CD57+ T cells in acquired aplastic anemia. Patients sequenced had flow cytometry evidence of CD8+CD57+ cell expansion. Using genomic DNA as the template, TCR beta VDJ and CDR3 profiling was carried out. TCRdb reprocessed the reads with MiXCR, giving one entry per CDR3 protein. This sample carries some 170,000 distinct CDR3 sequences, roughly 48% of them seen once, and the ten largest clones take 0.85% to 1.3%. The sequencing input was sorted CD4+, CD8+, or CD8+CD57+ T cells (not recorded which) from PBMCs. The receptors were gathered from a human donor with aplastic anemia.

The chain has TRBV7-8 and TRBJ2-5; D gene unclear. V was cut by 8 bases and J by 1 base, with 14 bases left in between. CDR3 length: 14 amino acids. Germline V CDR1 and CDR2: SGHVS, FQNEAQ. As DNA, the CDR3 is TGTGCCAGCGCAGTCGGAGCTTTCCAAGAGACCCAGTACTTC. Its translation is CASAVGAFQETQYF.

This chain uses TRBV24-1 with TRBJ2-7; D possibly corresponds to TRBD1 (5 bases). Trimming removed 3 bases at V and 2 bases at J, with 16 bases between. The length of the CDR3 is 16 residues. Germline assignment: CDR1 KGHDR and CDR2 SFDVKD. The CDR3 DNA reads TGTGCCACCAGTGATCCACTGAGTGACAGAGCCTACGAGCAGTACTTC. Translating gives CATSDPLSDRAYEQYF.

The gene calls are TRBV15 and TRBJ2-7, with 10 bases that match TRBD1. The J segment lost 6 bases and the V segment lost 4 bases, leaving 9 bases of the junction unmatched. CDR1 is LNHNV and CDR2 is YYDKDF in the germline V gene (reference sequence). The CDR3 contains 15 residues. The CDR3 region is CATSTTGTGDLEQYF. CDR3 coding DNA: TGTGCCACCAGCACTACCGGGACAGGGGACCTCGAGCAGTACTTC. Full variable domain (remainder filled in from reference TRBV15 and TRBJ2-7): DAMVIQNPRYQVTQFGKPVTLSCSQTLNHNVMYWYQQKSSQAPKLLFHYYDKDFNNEADTPDNFQSRRPNTSFCFLDIRSPGLGDTAMYLCATSTTGTGDLEQYFGPGTRLTVT.

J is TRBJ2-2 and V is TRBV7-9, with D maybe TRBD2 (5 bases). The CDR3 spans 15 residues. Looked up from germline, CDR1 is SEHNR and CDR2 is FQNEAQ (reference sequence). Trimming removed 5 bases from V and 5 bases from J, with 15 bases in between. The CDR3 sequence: CASSQRSVATGELFF. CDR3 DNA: TGTGCCAGCAGCCAAAGATCGGTAGCGACCGGGGAGCTGTTTTTT. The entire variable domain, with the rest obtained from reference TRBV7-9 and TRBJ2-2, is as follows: DTGVSQNPRHKITKRGQNVTFRCDPISEHNRLYWYRQTLGQGPEFLTYFQNEAQLEKSRLLSDRFSAERPKGSFSTLEIQRTEQGDSAMYLCASSQRSVATGELFFGEGSRLTVL.

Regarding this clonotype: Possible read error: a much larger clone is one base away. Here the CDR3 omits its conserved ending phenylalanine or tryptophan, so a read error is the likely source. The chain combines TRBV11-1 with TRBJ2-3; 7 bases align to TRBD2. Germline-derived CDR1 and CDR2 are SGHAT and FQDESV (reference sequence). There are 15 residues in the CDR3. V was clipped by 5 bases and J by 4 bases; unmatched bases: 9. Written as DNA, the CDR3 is TGTGCCAGCAGCCCTGGGACTACCTTCGCAGATACGCAGTATTCT. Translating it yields CASSPGTTFADTQYS.

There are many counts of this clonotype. CDR3 nucleotides: TGCGCCAGCAGCTTTGCTAGCGTGGAAGATACGCAGTATTTT. Encoded protein: CASSFASVEDTQYF. V and J are TRBV5-1 and TRBJ2-3; D is perhaps TRBD2 (6 bases). V was cut by 2 bases and J by 5 bases, with 12 bases left in between. Per the germline V gene, CDR1 is SGHRS and CDR2 is YFSETQ. The CDR3 runs to 14 residues.

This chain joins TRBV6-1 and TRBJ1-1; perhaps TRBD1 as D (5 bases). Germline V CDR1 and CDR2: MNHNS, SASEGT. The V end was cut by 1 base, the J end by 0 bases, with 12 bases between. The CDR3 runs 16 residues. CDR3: CASSEVPIRVNTEAFF. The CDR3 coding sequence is TGTGCCAGCAGTGAAGTCCCTATCAGGGTGAACACTGAAGCTTTCTTT.

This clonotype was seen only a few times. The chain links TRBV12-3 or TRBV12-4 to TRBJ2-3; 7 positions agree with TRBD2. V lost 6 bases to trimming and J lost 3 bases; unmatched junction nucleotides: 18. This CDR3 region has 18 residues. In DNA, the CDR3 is TGTGCCAGCAGCCGTCTGGGGGGGAGGATCGGTTTGACAGATACGCAGTATTTT. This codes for CASSRLGGRIGLTDTQYF.

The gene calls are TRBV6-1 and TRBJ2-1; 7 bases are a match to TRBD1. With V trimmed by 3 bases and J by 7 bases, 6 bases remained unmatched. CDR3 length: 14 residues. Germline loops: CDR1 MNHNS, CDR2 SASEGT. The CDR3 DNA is TGTGCCAGCAGTGACGCCGGGACAGCAAATGAGCAGTTCTTC. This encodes CASSDAGTANEQFF.

Written as DNA, the CDR3 is TGCGCCAGCAGTCGACTAGCGGGTGCAGATACGCAGTATTTT. Translated, it gives CASSRLAGADTQYF. The chain uses TRBV10-2 and TRBJ2-3, with 10 bases aligning to TRBD2. Per the germline V gene, CDR1 is WSHSY and CDR2 is SAAADI. CDR3 length: 14 residues. The V gene end was trimmed by 5 bases and the J gene end by 4 bases; junction bases not matched to a gene: 3.

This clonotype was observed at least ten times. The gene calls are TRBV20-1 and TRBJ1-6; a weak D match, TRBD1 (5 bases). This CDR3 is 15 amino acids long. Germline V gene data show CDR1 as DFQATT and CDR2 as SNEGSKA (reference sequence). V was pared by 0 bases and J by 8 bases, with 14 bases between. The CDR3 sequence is CSARDLGGGDSPLHF. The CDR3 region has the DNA TGCAGTGCTAGAGATCTGGGGGGAGGTGATTCACCCCTCCACTTT.

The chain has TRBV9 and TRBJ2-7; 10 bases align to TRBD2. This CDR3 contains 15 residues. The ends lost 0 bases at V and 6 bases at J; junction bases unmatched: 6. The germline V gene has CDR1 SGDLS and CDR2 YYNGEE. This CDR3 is CASSVDVAGGLEQYF. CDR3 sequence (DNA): TGTGCCAGCAGCGTAGATGTAGCGGGGGGTCTCGAGCAGTACTTC.

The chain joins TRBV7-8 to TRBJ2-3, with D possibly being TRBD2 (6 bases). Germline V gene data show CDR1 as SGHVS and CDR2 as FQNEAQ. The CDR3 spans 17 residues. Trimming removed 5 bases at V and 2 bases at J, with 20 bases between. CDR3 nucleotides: TGTGCCAGCAGCCAGGTCGATGTGGCGGGAATCACAGATACGCAGTATTTT. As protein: CASSQVDVAGITDTQYF. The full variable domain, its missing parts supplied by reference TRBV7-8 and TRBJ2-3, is GAGVSQSPRYKVAKRGQDVALRCDPISGHVSLFWYQQALGQGPEFLTYFQNEAQLDKSGLPSDRFFAERPEGSVSTLKIQRTQQEDSAVYLCASSQVDVAGITDTQYFGPGTRLTVL.

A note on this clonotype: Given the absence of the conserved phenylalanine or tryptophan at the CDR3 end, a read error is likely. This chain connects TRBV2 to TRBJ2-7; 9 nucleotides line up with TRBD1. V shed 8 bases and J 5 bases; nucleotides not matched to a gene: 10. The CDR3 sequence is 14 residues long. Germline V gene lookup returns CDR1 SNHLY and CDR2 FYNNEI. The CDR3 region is CASGRTGVCDEQYS. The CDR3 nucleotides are TGTGCCAGCGGTAGGACAGGGGTCTGCGACGAGCAGTACTCC.

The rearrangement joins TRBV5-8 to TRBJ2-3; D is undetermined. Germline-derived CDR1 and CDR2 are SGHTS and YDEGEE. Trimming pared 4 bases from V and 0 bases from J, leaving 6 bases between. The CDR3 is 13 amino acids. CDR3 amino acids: CASSVASTDTQYF. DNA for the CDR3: TGTGCCAGCAGCGTGGCTAGCACAGATACGCAGTATTTT.

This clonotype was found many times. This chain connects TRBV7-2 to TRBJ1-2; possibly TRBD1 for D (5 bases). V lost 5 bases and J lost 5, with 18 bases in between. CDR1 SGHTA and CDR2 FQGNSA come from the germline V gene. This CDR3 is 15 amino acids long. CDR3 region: CASSHSFGTPYGYTF. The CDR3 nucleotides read TGTGCCAGCAGCCACTCTTTTGGGACCCCATATGGCTACACCTTC. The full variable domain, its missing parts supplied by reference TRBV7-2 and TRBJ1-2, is GAGVSQSPSNKVTEKGKDVELRCDPISGHTALYWYRQSLGQGLEFLIYFQGNSAPDKSGLPSDRFSAERTGGSVSTLTIQRTQQEDSAVYLCASSHSFGTPYGYTFGSGTRLTVV.

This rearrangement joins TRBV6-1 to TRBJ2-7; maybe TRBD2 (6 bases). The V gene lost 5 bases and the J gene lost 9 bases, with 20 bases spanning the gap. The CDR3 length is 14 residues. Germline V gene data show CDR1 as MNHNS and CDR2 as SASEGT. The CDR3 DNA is TGTGCCAGCAGTCGCCTGACTAGGGAGGCAGGGCAGTACTTC. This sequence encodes CASSRLTREAGQYF.

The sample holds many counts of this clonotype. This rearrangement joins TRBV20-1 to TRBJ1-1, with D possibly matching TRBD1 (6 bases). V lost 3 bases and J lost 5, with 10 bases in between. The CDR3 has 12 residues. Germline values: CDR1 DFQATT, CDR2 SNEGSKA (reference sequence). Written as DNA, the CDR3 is TGCAGTGCTAGGACGGGGGCTACTGAAGCTTTCTTT. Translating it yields CSARTGATEAFF.

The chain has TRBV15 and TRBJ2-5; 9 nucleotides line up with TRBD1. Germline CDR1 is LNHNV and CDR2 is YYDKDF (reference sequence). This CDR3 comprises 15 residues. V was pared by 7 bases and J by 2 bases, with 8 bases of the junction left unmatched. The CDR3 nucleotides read TGTGCCACCAATTGGGGACAGGGAATGCAAGAGACCCAGTACTTC. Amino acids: CATNWGQGMQETQYF.

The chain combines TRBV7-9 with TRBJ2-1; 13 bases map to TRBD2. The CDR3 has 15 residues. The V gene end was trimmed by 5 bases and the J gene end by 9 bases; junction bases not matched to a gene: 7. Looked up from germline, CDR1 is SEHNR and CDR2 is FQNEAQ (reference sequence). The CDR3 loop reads CASSATSGRAGEQFF. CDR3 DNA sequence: TGTGCCAGCAGCGCTACTAGCGGGAGGGCCGGTGAGCAGTTCTTC.

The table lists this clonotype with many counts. The CDR3 sequence: CASSPTSGMYQETQYF. The DNA for the CDR3 is TGCGCCAGCAGCCCAACTAGCGGCATGTACCAAGAGACCCAGTACTTC. The rearrangement uses TRBV5-1 and TRBJ2-5; 8 nucleotides match TRBD2. The V gene's germline CDR1 is SGHRS and CDR2 YFSETQ. The CDR3 sequence is 16 residues long. Losses at the gene ends were 4 bases for V and 0 bases for J; bases not matched to a gene: 8.

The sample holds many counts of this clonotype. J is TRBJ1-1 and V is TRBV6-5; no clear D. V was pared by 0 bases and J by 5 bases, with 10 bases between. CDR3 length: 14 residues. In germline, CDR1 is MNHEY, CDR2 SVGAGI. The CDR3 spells CASSYSWGGTEAFF. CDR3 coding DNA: TGTGCCAGCAGTTACTCATGGGGAGGAACTGAAGCTTTCTTT.

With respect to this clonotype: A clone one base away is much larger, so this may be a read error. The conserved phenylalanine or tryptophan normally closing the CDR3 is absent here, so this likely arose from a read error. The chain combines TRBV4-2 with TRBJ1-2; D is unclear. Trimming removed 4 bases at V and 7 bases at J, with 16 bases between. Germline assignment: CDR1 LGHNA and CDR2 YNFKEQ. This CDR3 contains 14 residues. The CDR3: CASSPGRGLVGYTS. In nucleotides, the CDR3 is TGTGCCAGCAGCCCCGGAAGAGGGTTGGTTGGCTACACCTCC.

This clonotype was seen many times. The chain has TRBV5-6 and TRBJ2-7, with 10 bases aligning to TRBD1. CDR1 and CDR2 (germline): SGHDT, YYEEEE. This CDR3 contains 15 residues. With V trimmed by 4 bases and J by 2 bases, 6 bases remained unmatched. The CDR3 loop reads CASSRAGTGAYEQYF. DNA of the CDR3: TGTGCCAGCAGCAGGGCCGGGACAGGGGCCTACGAGCAGTACTTC.

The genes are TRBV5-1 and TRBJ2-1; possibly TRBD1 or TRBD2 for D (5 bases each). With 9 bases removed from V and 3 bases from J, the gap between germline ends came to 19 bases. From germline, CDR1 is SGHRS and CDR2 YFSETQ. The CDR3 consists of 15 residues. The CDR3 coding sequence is TGCGCCACCCGCTTAGTCATGGGGGTCTACAATGAGCAGTTCTTC. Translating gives CATRLVMGVYNEQFF.

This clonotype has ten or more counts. Here the CDR3 reads CASSPGFVSQPQHF. CDR3 DNA: TGTGCCAGCAGCCCCGGATTCGTTTCGCAGCCCCAGCATTTT. The J gene is TRBJ1-5, the V gene TRBV12-3 or TRBV12-4; no reliable D call. V lost 6 bases, J lost 7 bases, and 16 bases lay in between. The CDR3 is made up of 14 amino acids.

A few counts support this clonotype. The chain's CDR3 is CASSQHPGRPPGNEKLFF. CDR3 DNA sequence: TGTGCCAGCAGCCAGCACCCTGGACGTCCCCCCGGTAATGAAAAACTGTTTTTT. The chain couples TRBV3-1 to TRBJ1-4; no definite D call. The germline CDR1 and CDR2 sequences are LGHDT and YNNKEL (reference sequence). The CDR3 runs 18 residues. V was cut by 3 bases and J by 4 bases, with 21 bases left in between. The variable domain in full, completed from reference TRBV3-1 and TRBJ1-4, reads DTAVSQTPKYLVTQMGNDKSIKCEQNLGHDTMYWYKQDSKKFLKIMFSYNNKELIINETVPNRFSPKSPDKAHLNLHINSLELGDSAVYFCASSQHPGRPPGNEKLFFGSGTQLSVL.